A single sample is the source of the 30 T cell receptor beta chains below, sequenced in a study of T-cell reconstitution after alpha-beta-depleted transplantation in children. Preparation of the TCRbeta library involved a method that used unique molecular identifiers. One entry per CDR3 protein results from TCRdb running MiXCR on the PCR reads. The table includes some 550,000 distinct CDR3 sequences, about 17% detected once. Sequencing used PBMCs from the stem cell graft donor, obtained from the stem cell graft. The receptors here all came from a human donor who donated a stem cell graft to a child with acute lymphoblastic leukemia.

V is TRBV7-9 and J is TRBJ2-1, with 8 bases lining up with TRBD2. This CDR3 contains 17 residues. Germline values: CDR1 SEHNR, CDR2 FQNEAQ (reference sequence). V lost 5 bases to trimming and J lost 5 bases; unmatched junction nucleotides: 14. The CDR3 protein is CASSPSRGGLRNNEQFF. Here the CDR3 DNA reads TGTGCCAGCAGCCCTTCCCGGGGGGGGCTTAGGAACAATGAGCAGTTCTTC.

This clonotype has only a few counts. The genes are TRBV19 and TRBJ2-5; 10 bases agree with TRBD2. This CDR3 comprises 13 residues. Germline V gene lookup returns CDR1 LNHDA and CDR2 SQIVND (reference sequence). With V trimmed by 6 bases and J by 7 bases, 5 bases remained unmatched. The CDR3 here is CASRRTSGGTQYF. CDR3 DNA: TGTGCCAGTAGAAGGACTAGCGGCGGGACCCAGTACTTC.

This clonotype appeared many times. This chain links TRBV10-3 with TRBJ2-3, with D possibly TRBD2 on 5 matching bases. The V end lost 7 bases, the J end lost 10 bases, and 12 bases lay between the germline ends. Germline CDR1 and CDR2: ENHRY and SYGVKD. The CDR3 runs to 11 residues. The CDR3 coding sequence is TGTGCCATCATGAACGGAGGACCGCAGTATTTT. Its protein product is CAIMNGGPQYF.

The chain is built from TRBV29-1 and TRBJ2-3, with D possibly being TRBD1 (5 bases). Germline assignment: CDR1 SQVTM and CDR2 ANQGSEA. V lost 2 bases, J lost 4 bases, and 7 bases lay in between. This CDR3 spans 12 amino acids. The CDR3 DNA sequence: TGCAGCGTTGAAAGGGGTGCAGATACGCAGTATTTT. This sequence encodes CSVERGADTQYF.

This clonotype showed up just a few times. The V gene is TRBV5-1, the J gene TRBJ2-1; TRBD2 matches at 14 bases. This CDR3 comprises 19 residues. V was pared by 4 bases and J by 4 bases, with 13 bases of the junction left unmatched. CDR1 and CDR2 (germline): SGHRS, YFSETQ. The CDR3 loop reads CASSLVGLAGESRYNEQFF. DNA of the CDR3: TGCGCCAGCAGCCTAGTGGGACTAGCGGGAGAATCCAGATACAATGAGCAGTTCTTC.

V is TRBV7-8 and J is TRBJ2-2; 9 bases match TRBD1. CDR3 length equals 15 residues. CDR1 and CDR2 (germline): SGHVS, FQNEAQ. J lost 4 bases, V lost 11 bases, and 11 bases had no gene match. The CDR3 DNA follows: TGTGCCCGACTATCCGGGACAGGGAGCACCGGGGAGCTGTTTTTT. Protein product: CARLSGTGSTGELFF.

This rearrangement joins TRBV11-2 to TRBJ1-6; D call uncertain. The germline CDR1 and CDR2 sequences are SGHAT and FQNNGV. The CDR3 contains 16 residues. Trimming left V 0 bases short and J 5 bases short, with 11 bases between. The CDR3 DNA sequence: TGTGCCAGCAGCTTAGATCTCCCGCCGGATAATTCACCCCTCCACTTT. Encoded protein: CASSLDLPPDNSPLHF. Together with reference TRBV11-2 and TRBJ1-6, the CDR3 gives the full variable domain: EAGVAQSPRYKIIEKRQSVAFWCNPISGHATLYWYQQILGQGPKLLIQFQNNGVVDDSQLPKDRFSAERLKGVDSTLKIQPAKLEDSAVYLCASSLDLPPDNSPLHFGNGTRLTVT.

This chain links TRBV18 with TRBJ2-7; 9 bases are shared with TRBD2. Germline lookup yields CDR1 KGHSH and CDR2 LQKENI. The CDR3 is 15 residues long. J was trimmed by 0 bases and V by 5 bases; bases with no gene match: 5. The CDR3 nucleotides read TGTGCCAGCTCAATAGCGGGAGTGAGCTCCTACGAGCAGTACTTC. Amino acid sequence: CASSIAGVSSYEQYF.

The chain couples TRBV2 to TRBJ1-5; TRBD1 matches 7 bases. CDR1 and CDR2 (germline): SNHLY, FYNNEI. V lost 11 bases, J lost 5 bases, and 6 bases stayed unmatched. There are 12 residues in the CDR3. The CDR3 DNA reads TGTGCCGTCAGGGGGTGGGATCAGCCCCAGCATTTT. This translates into CAVRGWDQPQHF.

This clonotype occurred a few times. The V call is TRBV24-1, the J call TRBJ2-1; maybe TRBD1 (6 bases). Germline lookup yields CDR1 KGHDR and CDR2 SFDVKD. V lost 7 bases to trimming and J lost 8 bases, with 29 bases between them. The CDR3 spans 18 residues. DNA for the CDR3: TGTGCCACCAGCACCGGGACACCTGACCTTAATCCTGGGGATGAGCAGTTCTTC. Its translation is CATSTGTPDLNPGDEQFF.

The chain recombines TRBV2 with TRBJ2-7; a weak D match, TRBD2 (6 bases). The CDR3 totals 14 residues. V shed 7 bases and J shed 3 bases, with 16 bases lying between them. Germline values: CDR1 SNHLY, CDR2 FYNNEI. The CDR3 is CASKGTFLHYEQYF. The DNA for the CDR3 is TGTGCCAGCAAAGGGACTTTCCTCCACTACGAGCAGTACTTC.

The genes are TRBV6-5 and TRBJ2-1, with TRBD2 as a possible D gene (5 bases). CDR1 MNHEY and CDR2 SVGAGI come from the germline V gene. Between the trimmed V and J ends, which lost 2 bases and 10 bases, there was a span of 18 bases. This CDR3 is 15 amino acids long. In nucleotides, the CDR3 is TGTGCCAGCAGTTACGGAGTGCTAGCCGGAGAAGAGCAGTTCTTC. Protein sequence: CASSYGVLAGEEQFF.

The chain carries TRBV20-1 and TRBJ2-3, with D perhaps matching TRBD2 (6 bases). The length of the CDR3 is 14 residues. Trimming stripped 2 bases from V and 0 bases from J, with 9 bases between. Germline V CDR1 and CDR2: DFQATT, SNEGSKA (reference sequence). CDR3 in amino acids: CSARIGTSTDTQYF. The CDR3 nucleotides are TGCAGTGCTAGAATAGGGACTAGCACAGATACGCAGTATTTT.

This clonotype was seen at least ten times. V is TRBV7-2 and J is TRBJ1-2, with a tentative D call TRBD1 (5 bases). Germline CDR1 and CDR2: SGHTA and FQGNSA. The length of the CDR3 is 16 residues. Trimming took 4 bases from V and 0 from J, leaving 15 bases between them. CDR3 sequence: CASSSRQFPTNYGYTF. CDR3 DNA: TGTGCCAGCAGCTCCCGACAGTTTCCTACTAACTATGGCTACACCTTC.

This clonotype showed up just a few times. The DNA of the CDR3 is TGTGCCAGCAGCTCGGGGACAGGGTTCACAGATACGCAGTATTTT. Translated: CASSSGTGFTDTQYF. J is TRBJ2-3 and V is TRBV7-3; TRBD1 matches 9 bases. Germline values: CDR1 SGHTA, CDR2 FQGTGA. V trimming: 4 bases; J trimming: 2 bases; junction bases outside the gene matches: 4. The CDR3 totals 15 residues.

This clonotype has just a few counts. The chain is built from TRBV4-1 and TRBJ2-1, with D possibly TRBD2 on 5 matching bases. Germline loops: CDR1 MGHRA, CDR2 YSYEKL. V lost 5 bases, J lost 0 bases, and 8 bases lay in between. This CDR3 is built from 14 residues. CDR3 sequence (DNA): TGCGCCAGCAGCGCCAGCGGCTCCTACAATGAGCAGTTCTTC. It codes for CASSASGSYNEQFF.

CDR3: CASSLLQGGDGYTF. The DNA for the CDR3 is TGCGCCAGCAGCTTGCTACAGGGTGGTGATGGCTACACCTTC. The rearrangement links TRBV5-1 to TRBJ1-2; D is perhaps TRBD1 (6 bases). CDR3 length equals 14 residues. From germline, CDR1 is SGHRS and CDR2 YFSETQ. V dropped 1 base and J dropped 6 bases, with 13 bases sitting between them. The variable domain in full, with the rest retrieved from reference TRBV5-1 and TRBJ1-2, is KAGVTQTPRYLIKTRGQQVTLSCSPISGHRSVSWYQQTPGQGLQFLFEYFSETQRNKGNFPGRFSGRQFSNSRSEMNVSTLELGDSALYLCASSLLQGGDGYTFGSGTRLTVV.

The CDR3 DNA reads as TGTGCCAGCAGCGCCCCGGGAAGAGACTACGAGCAGTACTTC. Amino acid sequence: CASSAPGRDYEQYF. The chain is built from TRBV9 and TRBJ2-7, with a tentative D call TRBD2 (5 bases). Trimming pared 3 bases from V and 3 bases from J, leaving 13 bases between. Germline CDR1 is SGDLS and CDR2 is YYNGEE. The CDR3 has 14 amino acids.

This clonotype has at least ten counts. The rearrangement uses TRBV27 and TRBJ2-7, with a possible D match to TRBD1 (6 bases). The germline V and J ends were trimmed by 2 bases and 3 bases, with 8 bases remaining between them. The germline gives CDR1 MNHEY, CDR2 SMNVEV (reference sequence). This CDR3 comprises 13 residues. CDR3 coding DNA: TGTGCCAGCAGTTTAACAGGGTACTACGAGCAGTACTTC. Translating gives CASSLTGYYEQYF.

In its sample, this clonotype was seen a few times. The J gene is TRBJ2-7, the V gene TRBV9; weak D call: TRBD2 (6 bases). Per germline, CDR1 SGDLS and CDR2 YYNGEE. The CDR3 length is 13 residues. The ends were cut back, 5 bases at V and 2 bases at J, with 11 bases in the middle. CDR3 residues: CASSVGLTYEQYF. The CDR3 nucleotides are TGTGCCAGCAGTGTGGGACTGACCTACGAGCAGTACTTC.

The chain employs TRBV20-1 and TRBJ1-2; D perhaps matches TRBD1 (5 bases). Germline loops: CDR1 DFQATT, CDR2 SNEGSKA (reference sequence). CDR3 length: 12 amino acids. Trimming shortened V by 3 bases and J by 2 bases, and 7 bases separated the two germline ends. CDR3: CSASRQNYGYTF. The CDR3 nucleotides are TGCAGTGCTAGTCGACAGAACTATGGCTACACCTTC.

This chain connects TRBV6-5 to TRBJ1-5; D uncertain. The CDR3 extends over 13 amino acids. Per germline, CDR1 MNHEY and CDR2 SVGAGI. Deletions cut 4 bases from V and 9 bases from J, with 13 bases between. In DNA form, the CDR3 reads TGTGCCAGCAGTTTACGTTTCGACCGGCCCCAGCATTTT. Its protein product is CASSLRFDRPQHF.

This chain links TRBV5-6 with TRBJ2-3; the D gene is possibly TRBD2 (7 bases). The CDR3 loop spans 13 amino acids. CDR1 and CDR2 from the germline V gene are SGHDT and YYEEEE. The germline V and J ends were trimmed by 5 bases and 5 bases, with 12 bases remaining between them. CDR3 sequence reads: CASRSRGQDTQYF. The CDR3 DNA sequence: TGTGCCAGCAGATCGCGGGGGCAAGATACGCAGTATTTT.

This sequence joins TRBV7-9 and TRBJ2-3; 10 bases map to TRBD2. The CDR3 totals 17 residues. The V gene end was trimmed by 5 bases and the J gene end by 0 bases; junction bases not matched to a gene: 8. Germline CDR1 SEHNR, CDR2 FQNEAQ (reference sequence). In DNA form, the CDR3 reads TGTGCCAGCAGCCTCTACACTAGCGGGGCTAGCACAGATACGCAGTATTTT. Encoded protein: CASSLYTSGASTDTQYF.

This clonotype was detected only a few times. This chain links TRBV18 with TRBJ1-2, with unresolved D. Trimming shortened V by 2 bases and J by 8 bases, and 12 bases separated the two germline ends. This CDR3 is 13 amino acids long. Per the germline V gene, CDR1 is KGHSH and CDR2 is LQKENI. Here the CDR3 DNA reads TGTGCCAGCTCACCATTAGATCCCCCCGGCTACACCTTC. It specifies CASSPLDPPGYTF.

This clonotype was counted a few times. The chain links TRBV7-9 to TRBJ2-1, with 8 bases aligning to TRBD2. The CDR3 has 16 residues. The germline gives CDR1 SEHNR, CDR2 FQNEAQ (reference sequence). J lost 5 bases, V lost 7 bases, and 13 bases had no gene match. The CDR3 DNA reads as TGTGCCAGCAACCAGCCCACTAGCGGCATAGACAATGAGCAGTTCTTC. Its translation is CASNQPTSGIDNEQFF.

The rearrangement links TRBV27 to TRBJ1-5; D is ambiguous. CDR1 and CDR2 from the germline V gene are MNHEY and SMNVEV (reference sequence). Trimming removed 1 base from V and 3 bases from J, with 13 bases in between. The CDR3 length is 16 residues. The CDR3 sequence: CASSLFPGWNNQPQHF. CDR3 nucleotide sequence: TGTGCCAGCAGTTTATTTCCGGGTTGGAACAATCAGCCCCAGCATTTT.

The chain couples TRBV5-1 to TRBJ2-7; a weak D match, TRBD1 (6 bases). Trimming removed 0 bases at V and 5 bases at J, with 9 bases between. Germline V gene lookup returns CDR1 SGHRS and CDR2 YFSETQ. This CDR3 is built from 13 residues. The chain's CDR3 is CASSLDRVNEQYF. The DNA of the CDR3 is TGCGCCAGCAGCTTGGACAGGGTTAACGAGCAGTACTTC.

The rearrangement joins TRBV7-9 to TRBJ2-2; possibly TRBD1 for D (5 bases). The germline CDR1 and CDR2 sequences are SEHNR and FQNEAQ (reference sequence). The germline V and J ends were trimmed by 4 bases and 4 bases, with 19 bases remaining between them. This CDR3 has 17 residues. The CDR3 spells CASSSQKTVGLTGELFF. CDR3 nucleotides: TGTGCCAGCAGCTCACAAAAGACAGTAGGGCTCACCGGGGAGCTGTTTTTT.

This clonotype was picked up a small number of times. The CDR3 DNA reads as TGTGCCAGCAGTGAATACGCCTTGGGCGGCGGGGAGCTGTTTTTT. Its translation: CASSEYALGGGELFF. The chain uses TRBV25-1 and TRBJ2-2; D unclear. Trimming shortened V by 0 bases and J by 7 bases, and 12 bases separated the two germline ends. The CDR3 has 15 amino acids. Germline CDR1 MGHDK, CDR2 SYGVNS.